A selection of T cell receptor beta chains follows, all from one sample in a study of T-cell reconstitution after alpha-beta-depleted transplantation in children. TCRdb independently ran MiXCR on the PCR reads; one entry per CDR3 protein. The sample has 450,000 to 700,000 distinct CDR3 sequences, over 25% seen once; the top ten hold under 45%. Sequencing was performed on PBMCs, taken before TCRalphabeta/CD19-depleted stem cell transplant. The source is a boy in the first two years of life with Wiskott-Aldrich syndrome, due to receive a stem cell transplant. CDR3s include the opening cysteine and the closing phenylalanine or tryptophan. Fields, in order: V gene, J gene, CDR3 protein.

v_call: TRBV5-1
j_call: TRBJ2-3
cdr3_aa: CASSFSRGDPFTDTQYF

v_call: TRBV2
j_call: TRBJ2-1
cdr3_aa: CASRELAGGLSGNEQFF

v_call: TRBV5-1
j_call: TRBJ2-7
cdr3_aa: CASSLFAGLADYSYEQYF

v_call: TRBV20-1
j_call: TRBJ2-3
cdr3_aa: CSAKGPWITDTQYF

v_call: TRBV7-2
j_call: TRBJ2-3
cdr3_aa: CASTLGPSTDTQYF

v_call: TRBV7-9
j_call: TRBJ2-1
cdr3_aa: CASSLLATEQFF

v_call: TRBV13
j_call: TRBJ2-7
cdr3_aa: CASSSSGGSFEQYF

v_call: TRBV7-2
j_call: TRBJ2-3
cdr3_aa: CASSSVRADTQYF

v_call: TRBV7-2
j_call: TRBJ2-2
cdr3_aa: CASSLGPGGELFF

v_call: TRBV6-1
j_call: TRBJ1-3
cdr3_aa: CASSQTATFSGNTIYF

v_call: TRBV3-1
j_call: TRBJ2-7
cdr3_aa: CASSHQPQGLSSYEQYF

v_call: TRBV12-3/TRBV12-4
j_call: TRBJ2-7
cdr3_aa: CASSPPRTLTGEQYF

v_call: TRBV15
j_call: TRBJ2-1
cdr3_aa: CATSRQRESDEQFF

v_call: TRBV6-6
j_call: TRBJ1-1
cdr3_aa: CASSYRGNTEAFF

v_call: TRBV4-2
j_call: TRBJ2-2
cdr3_aa: CASRSSGTGANTGELFF

v_call: TRBV20-1
j_call: TRBJ1-5
cdr3_aa: CSASAGQGIVQPQHF

v_call: TRBV20-1
j_call: TRBJ2-7
cdr3_aa: CSARAVREQYF

v_call: TRBV9
j_call: TRBJ2-2
cdr3_aa: CASRQAPNTGELFF

v_call: TRBV20-1
j_call: TRBJ1-6
cdr3_aa: CSASLDNSYNSPLHF

v_call: TRBV7-2
j_call: TRBJ2-1
cdr3_aa: CASSLGAGQRYNEQFF

v_call: TRBV3-1
j_call: TRBJ1-2
cdr3_aa: CASSPGGVDYGYTF

v_call: TRBV24-1
j_call: TRBJ2-1
cdr3_aa: CATSDTKTVNYNEQFF

v_call: TRBV9
j_call: TRBJ2-3
cdr3_aa: CASSNRDFFTDTQYF

v_call: TRBV7-2
j_call: TRBJ2-1
cdr3_aa: CASSRAWAGGSNEQFF

v_call: TRBV7-8
j_call: TRBJ2-5
cdr3_aa: CASSFTVAQETQYF

v_call: TRBV12-5
j_call: TRBJ2-5
cdr3_aa: CASGRGETQYF

v_call: TRBV6-1
j_call: TRBJ2-1
cdr3_aa: CASSRGGNNEQFF

v_call: TRBV20-1
j_call: TRBJ2-1
cdr3_aa: CSAPRRADEQFF

v_call: TRBV3-1
j_call: TRBJ2-1
cdr3_aa: CASSRLAGGPYNEQFF

v_call: TRBV6-1
j_call: TRBJ1-4
cdr3_aa: CASRDRRGNEKLFF

v_call: TRBV11-2
j_call: TRBJ2-3
cdr3_aa: CASSLDRPGGDTQYF

v_call: TRBV6-5
j_call: TRBJ1-6
cdr3_aa: CASSYSSLSPLHF

v_call: TRBV28
j_call: TRBJ2-1
cdr3_aa: CASRTGGSWGNEQFF

v_call: TRBV6-1
j_call: TRBJ2-3
cdr3_aa: CAGRTSGIGDTQYF

v_call: TRBV5-1
j_call: TRBJ2-2
cdr3_aa: CASSLFAGAGGDTGELFF

v_call: TRBV11-2
j_call: TRBJ1-1
cdr3_aa: CASSFRVGNTEAFF

v_call: TRBV11-2
j_call: TRBJ1-1
cdr3_aa: CASSLEVGAEAFF

v_call: TRBV12-3/TRBV12-4
j_call: TRBJ2-2
cdr3_aa: CASLPSGSLAGELFF

v_call: TRBV5-6
j_call: TRBJ2-2
cdr3_aa: CASSKGRGTNGELFF